A selection of T cell receptor beta chains follows, all from one sample in a study of blood T cell repertoires in COVID-19. TCRdb's copy holds only in-frame clones and misses some; the assay was immunoSEQ multiplex PCR. This table has about 4,900 clones, roughly 90% appearing once. Sequences were obtained from peripheral blood. Every receptor here comes from a human donor in a cohort sampled during active COVID-19. CDR3s include the opening cysteine and the closing phenylalanine or tryptophan. The D gene is left open where the match is weak. Size tells how often a clone was seen (once, few, many) or the class of an expanded clone, and some rows leave it out.

d_call	clone_size	v_call	j_call	cdr3_aa	cdr3_nt
NA	NA	TRBV2	TRBJ2-3	CASSKTSPSTDTQYF	TGTGCCAGCAGTAAAACTAGCCCTAGCACAGATACGCAGTATTTT
NA	NA	TRBV20-1	TRBJ1-1	CRRDGDTEAFF	TGCAGGCGGGATGGAGACACTGAAGCTTTCTTT
TRBD1	NA	TRBV5-5	TRBJ1-2	CASSLDRGPGYTF	TGTGCCAGCAGCCTGGACAGGGGGCCTGGCTACACCTTC
TRBD2	NA	TRBV15	TRBJ2-3	CATSRDRLTRGGEDTQYF	TGTGCCACCAGCAGAGATAGGCTCACTCGCGGGGGGGAAGATACGCAGTATTTT
TRBD1	NA	TRBV7-8	TRBJ1-3	CASSRLRERTGQSSGNTIYF	TGTGCCAGCAGCCGACTAAGGGAAAGGACAGGGCAATCCTCTGGAAACACCATATATTTT
TRBD1	NA	TRBV28	TRBJ2-3	CASRTTGGKYTQYF	TGTGCCAGCAGAACGACAGGGGGCAAATATACGCAGTATTTT
NA	NA	TRBV2	TRBJ2-7	CASRGTPDTYEQYF	TGTGCCAGCAGGGGGACACCCGACACGTACGAGCAGTACTTC
TRBD1	NA	TRBV30	TRBJ1-2	CAWSRSTGRVGYGYTF	TGTGCCTGGAGCCGTTCGACAGGGCGAGTAGGATATGGCTACACCTTC
NA	NA	TRBV11-3	TRBJ2-1	CASSRTDDNEQFF	TGTGCCAGCAGCCGTACTGATGACAATGAGCAGTTCTTC
TRBD2	NA	TRBV11-3	TRBJ2-1	CASSLAGTSGAGEQFF	TGTGCCAGCAGCTTGGCCGGGACTAGCGGGGCTGGTGAGCAGTTCTTC
TRBD1	NA	TRBV5-4	TRBJ1-2	CASSYPGTGVYGYTF	TGTGCCAGCAGCTACCCCGGGACAGGGGTCTATGGCTACACCTTC
TRBD1	NA	TRBV18	TRBJ2-7	CASSPAGTGIAYEQYF	TGTGCCAGCTCACCCGCCGGGACAGGGATTGCCTACGAGCAGTACTTC
NA	NA	TRBV5-1	TRBJ1-5	CASSLDGSQPQHF	TGCGCCAGCAGCTTGGATGGGAGTCAGCCCCAGCATTTT
TRBD2	NA	TRBV28	TRBJ2-1	CASRGGTVTYNEQFF	TGTGCCAGCAGGGGGGGGACGGTGACCTACAATGAGCAGTTCTTC
NA	NA	TRBV10-3	TRBJ2-2	CAINRGGGVTGELFF	TGTGCCATCAATCGCGGGGGCGGGGTCACCGGGGAGCTGTTTTTT
TRBD1	NA	TRBV7-6	TRBJ1-6	CASSSRQGNSPLHF	TGTGCCAGCAGCTCCCGACAGGGTAATTCACCCCTCCACTTT
TRBD2	NA	TRBV12-5	TRBJ2-3	CASGLGLAGVDTQYF	TGTGCTAGTGGACTTGGACTAGCGGGAGTAGATACGCAGTATTTT
TRBD2	NA	TRBV18	TRBJ2-3	CASSPASGGLTDTQYF	TGTGCCAGCTCACCGGCCAGCGGGGGGTTAACAGATACGCAGTATTTT
NA	NA	TRBV3-1/TRBV3-2	TRBJ2-1	CASSHGISGVSYNEQFF	TGTGCCAGCAGCCACGGAATTTCGGGGGTTTCCTACAATGAGCAGTTCTTC
NA	NA	TRBV28	TRBJ1-2	CASSPYEVYGYTF	TGTGCCAGCAGTCCATACGAGGTCTACGGCTACACCTTC
NA	NA	TRBV7-2	TRBJ2-2	CASSLGQNTGELFF	TGTGCCAGCAGCTTAGGACAGAACACCGGGGAGCTGTTTTTT
NA	NA	TRBV7-2	TRBJ2-1	CASSLALYSYNEQFF	TGTGCCAGCAGCTTAGCTCTTTACTCCTACAATGAGCAGTTCTTC
TRBD1	NA	TRBV5-6	TRBJ1-4	CASSLAGTGFSEKLFF	TGTGCCAGCAGCTTAGCCGGGACAGGGTTTAGTGAAAAACTGTTTTTT
NA	NA	TRBV4-1	TRBJ1-5	CASSQGTADQPQHF	TGCGCCAGCAGCCAAGGGACAGCCGATCAGCCCCAGCATTTT
TRBD2	NA	TRBV18	TRBJ2-3	CASSPLSGGSDTQYF	TGTGCCAGCTCACCCCTTAGCGGGGGATCAGATACGCAGTATTTT
TRBD1	NA	TRBV5-1	TRBJ1-5	CASSRGQGGNQPQHF	TGCGCCAGCAGCCGGGGACAGGGAGGCAATCAGCCCCAGCATTTT
NA	few	TRBV2	TRBJ1-1	CASSPYHRNTEAFF	TGTGCCAGCAGCCCCTACCACAGGAACACTGAAGCTTTCTTT
TRBD1	NA	TRBV7-8	TRBJ1-4	CASSIRQGANEKLFF	TGTGCCAGCAGCATTAGACAGGGGGCAAATGAAAAACTGTTTTTT
TRBD2	NA	TRBV5-1	TRBJ2-3	CASSAGGGSTDTQYF	TGCGCCAGCAGCGCGGGAGGGGGCTCCACAGATACGCAGTATTTT
TRBD2	NA	TRBV3-1/TRBV3-2	TRBJ2-1	CASSQGAGALNEQFF	TGTGCCAGCAGCCAAGGAGCGGGAGCATTAAATGAGCAGTTCTTC
NA	NA	TRBV30	TRBJ2-7	CAWAGRDYEQYF	TGTGCCTGGGCAGGGCGGGACTACGAGCAGTACTTC
NA	NA	TRBV25-1	TRBJ1-5	CASSPPGGSHQPQHF	TGTGCCAGTTCTCCGCCGGGGGGGTCCCATCAGCCCCAGCATTTT
NA	once	TRBV4-3	TRBJ1-1	CASSQDVSGGAFF	TGCGCCAGCAGCCAAGACGTATCCGGGGGAGCTTTCTTT
TRBD2	NA	TRBV4-3	TRBJ2-7	CASSRVVGSDGGAYEQYF	TGCGCCAGCAGTCGGGTCGTAGGGAGCGACGGGGGGGCCTACGAGCAGTACTTC
TRBD2	once	TRBV4-2	TRBJ2-3	CASSPRTSGGEDTQYF	TGTGCCAGCAGCCCACGGACTAGCGGGGGGGAAGATACGCAGTATTTT
NA	NA	TRBV5-4	TRBJ2-3	CASSLGGSSQRTDTQYF	TGTGCCAGCAGCTTGGGTGGGAGTTCCCAACGCACAGATACGCAGTATTTT
NA	NA	TRBV19	TRBJ2-7	CASSSGLGYEQYF	TGTGCCAGTAGCTCAGGGCTTGGGTACGAGCAGTACTTC
TRBD1	NA	TRBV4-1	TRBJ1-2	CASSQVPGTGNGNYGYTF	TGCGCCAGCAGCCAGGTACCCGGGACAGGGAACGGCAACTATGGCTACACCTTC
NA	NA	TRBV7-8	TRBJ2-3	CASSSGHGGWRDTQYF	TGTGCCAGCAGCTCCGGGCATGGGGGGTGGAGGGATACGCAGTATTTT
NA	NA	TRBV10-3	TRBJ2-1	CAISEGTLHGYNEQFF	TGTGCCATCAGTGAGGGGACACTCCATGGCTACAATGAGCAGTTCTTC
NA	NA	TRBV19	TRBJ1-2	CASSIRRAANYGYTF	TGTGCCAGTAGTATACGACGTGCGGCAAACTACGGCTACACCTTC
NA	NA	TRBV27	TRBJ1-1	CASSLLGREAFF	TGTGCCAGCAGCCTCCTCGGTAGGGAGGCTTTCTTT
TRBD2	NA	TRBV7-2	TRBJ2-5	CASSPRGTSGGQTQYF	TGTGCCAGCAGCCCCCGGGGGACTAGCGGGGGTCAGACCCAGTACTTC
NA	NA	TRBV6-5	TRBJ1-4	CASSRDTAEKLFF	TGTGCCAGCAGCCGGGACACTGCAGAAAAACTGTTTTTT
NA	NA	TRBV21-1	TRBJ1-1	CASSKEGQGGTEAFF	TGTGCCAGCAGCAAAGAAGGGCAGGGTGGCACTGAAGCTTTCTTT
TRBD1	NA	TRBV11-2	TRBJ1-2	CASSLAGTGGANGYTF	TGTGCCAGCAGCTTGGCCGGGACAGGGGGCGCGAATGGCTACACCTTC